This entry lists 21 T cell receptor beta chains sequenced from one sample in a study of human T cells and chemical hapten exposure. TCRdb processed the RACE reads anew with MiXCR; each CDR3 protein has one entry. The sample shows more than 75,000 distinct CDR3 sequences, roughly 8.8% of them seen only once. Time point described: pre-sensitization, week 0. Treatment here: therapeutic diphenylcyclopropenone sensitization with weekly scalp DPC. Here the sequenced sample was whole blood, taken in connection with sensitization to the hapten diphenylcyclopropenone (DPC). Source of these receptors: a woman aged 40 to 50 with alopecia areata. Some clones in this sample may be carry-over from other donors' samples.

V usage is TRBV6-5 and J usage is TRBJ1-2, with D maybe TRBD1 (6 bases). In germline, CDR1 is MNHEY, CDR2 SVGAGI. The CDR3 contains 15 residues. The V gene lost 5 bases and the J gene lost 3 bases, with 16 bases spanning the gap. The CDR3 bases are TGTGCCAGCAGTACGAGGGGGGACACCGACTATGGCTACACCTTC. It is translated as CASSTRGDTDYGYTF.

This clonotype was observed a handful of times. This rearrangement joins TRBV18 to TRBJ2-6; no clear D gene. Germline lookup yields CDR1 KGHSH and CDR2 LQKENI. This CDR3 is 18 amino acids long. V lost 2 bases and J lost 0, with 14 bases in between. As DNA, the CDR3 is TGTGCCAGCTCACCAGGGGTTTTCGCGGTCTCTGGGGCCAACGTCCTGACTTTC. This gives the protein CASSPGVFAVSGANVLTF.

At least ten counts were recorded for this clonotype. V is TRBV30 and J is TRBJ2-7; D tentatively reads TRBD1 or TRBD2 (6 bases each). Germline loops: CDR1 GTSNPN, CDR2 SVGIG (reference sequence). The CDR3 sequence is 14 residues long. The V end was cut by 4 bases, the J end by 0 bases, with 13 bases between. CDR3 amino acids: CAWKTGASSYEQYF. The CDR3 region has the DNA TGTGCCTGGAAGACGGGGGCTTCCTCCTACGAGCAGTACTTC.

The genes are TRBV19 and TRBJ1-5; D gene unclear. This CDR3 comprises 17 residues. V was pared by 8 bases and J by 0 bases, with 20 bases between. CDR1 LNHDA and CDR2 SQIVND come from the germline V gene (reference sequence). The CDR3 DNA sequence: TGTGCCAGTGGGAGGGCAGCCCCCGTCTATAGCAATCAGCCCCAGCATTTT. Translation: CASGRAAPVYSNQPQHF.

This clonotype was found many times. The gene calls are TRBV7-9 and TRBJ1-1; D unresolved. Per germline, CDR1 SEHNR and CDR2 FQNEAQ (reference sequence). V lost 3 bases to trimming and J lost 1 base, with 9 bases between them. This CDR3 has 14 amino acids. As DNA, the CDR3 is TGTGCCAGCAGCTTCCGGCACCAGAACACTGAAGCTTTCTTT. Translation: CASSFRHQNTEAFF.

The rearrangement links TRBV19 to TRBJ1-2; D unresolved. The CDR3 has 13 residues. Germline values: CDR1 LNHDA, CDR2 SQIVND (reference sequence). Between the trimmed V and J ends, which lost 4 bases and 4 bases, there was a span of 10 bases. The CDR3 loop is CASSTLPAYGYTF. The CDR3 nucleotides are TGTGCCAGTAGTACCCTCCCCGCCTATGGCTACACCTTC.

This clonotype was picked up many times. This chain uses TRBV10-3 with TRBJ2-7, with unresolved D. V lost 4 bases to trimming and J lost 3 bases, with 4 bases between them. Germline V gene lookup returns CDR1 ENHRY and CDR2 SYGVKD. The CDR3 extends over 11 amino acids. CDR3 region: CAISAYYEQYF. The CDR3 region has the DNA TGTGCCATCAGTGCCTACTACGAGCAGTACTTC.

This clonotype showed up many times. The CDR3 here is CASSLGANINTIYF. The CDR3 bases are TGCGCCAGCAGCTTGGGGGCGAATATAAACACCATATATTTT. V usage is TRBV5-1 and J usage is TRBJ1-3; no firm D call. Germline CDR1 SGHRS, CDR2 YFSETQ. The V end was cut by 0 bases, the J end by 6 bases, with 10 bases between. The CDR3 contains 14 residues.

This clonotype was picked up a small number of times. J is TRBJ1-5 and V is TRBV6-5, with D possibly TRBD1 on 5 matching bases. The V end lost 8 bases, the J end lost 0 bases, and 14 bases lay between the germline ends. This CDR3 has 15 residues. Germline values: CDR1 MNHEY, CDR2 SVGAGI. The CDR3 here is CASRDRLYSNQPQHF. The CDR3 nucleotides are TGTGCCAGCCGGGACCGCCTATATAGCAATCAGCCCCAGCATTTT.

This clonotype was found many times. The rearrangement uses TRBV7-9 and TRBJ2-5; 9 nucleotides match TRBD2. Germline V gives CDR1 SEHNR, CDR2 FQNEAQ (reference sequence). After removal of 1 base from V and 4 bases from J, the junction contained 10 bases not matched to a gene. This CDR3 has 17 residues. CDR3 protein: CASSLGSVAGGTETQYF. CDR3 DNA sequence: TGTGCCAGCAGCTTAGGATCCGTGGCGGGGGGGACAGAGACCCAGTACTTC.

This clonotype was picked up many times. J is TRBJ2-7 and V is TRBV7-3, with D maybe TRBD2 (6 bases). Germline-derived CDR1 and CDR2 are SGHTA and FQGTGA. This CDR3 comprises 13 residues. Trimming removed 5 bases at V and 4 bases at J, with 12 bases between. The CDR3 DNA follows: TGTGCCAGCAGCCGATCGGGAGCATACGAGCAGTACTTC. Protein sequence: CASSRSGAYEQYF.

There are many counts of this clonotype. This chain links TRBV5-1 with TRBJ2-3, with 7 bases identical to TRBD2. This CDR3 region has 13 residues. Germline values: CDR1 SGHRS, CDR2 YFSETQ. Trimming cost V 5 bases and J 4 bases; bases outside gene matches: 4. This chain's CDR3 is CASSFAGADTQYF. CDR3 DNA: TGCGCCAGCAGTTTTGCGGGGGCAGATACGCAGTATTTT.

This clonotype was seen more than once but under ten times. The rearrangement joins TRBV5-1 to TRBJ2-7, with a possible D match to TRBD1 (6 bases). The CDR3 runs to 15 residues. The V gene lost 2 bases and the J gene lost 2 bases, with 14 bases spanning the gap. CDR1 is SGHRS and CDR2 is YFSETQ in the germline V gene. The CDR3 sequence is CASSFLQGNAYEQYF. CDR3 DNA sequence: TGCGCCAGCAGCTTTCTACAGGGTAATGCCTACGAGCAGTACTTC.

The J gene is TRBJ1-2, the V gene TRBV25-1, with TRBD1 identical over 7 bases. CDR1 and CDR2 from the germline V gene are MGHDK and SYGVNS. The CDR3 is made up of 13 amino acids. Trimming cost V 4 bases and J 12 bases; bases outside gene matches: 11. The CDR3 bases are TGTGCCAGCAGTGCCCGCCTACAGGGGATTCACACCTTC. Translating it yields CASSARLQGIHTF.

Many counts were recorded for this clonotype. The chain uses TRBV6-2 or TRBV6-3 and TRBJ2-7; 7 nucleotides line up with TRBD1. The CDR3 sequence is 17 residues long. The germline gives CDR1 MNHEY, CDR2 SVGEGT. V lost 0 bases to trimming and J lost 2 bases; unmatched junction nucleotides: 10. Here the CDR3 reads CASSYSDPGGTTYEQYF. In nucleotides, the CDR3 is TGTGCCAGCAGTTACTCGGACCCAGGGGGTACCACCTACGAGCAGTACTTC.

This clonotype was observed many times. This sequence joins TRBV20-1 and TRBJ2-7; D not certain. The CDR3 is 13 amino acids. Between the trimmed V and J ends, which lost 4 bases and 2 bases, there was a span of 12 bases. Per the germline V gene, CDR1 is DFQATT and CDR2 is SNEGSKA (reference sequence). The CDR3 loop reads CSAKVGSAYEQYF. The CDR3 DNA is TGCAGTGCTAAGGTTGGGTCAGCCTACGAGCAGTACTTC.

This clonotype appeared many times. The chain links TRBV7-9 to TRBJ2-2, with D unclear. The CDR3 runs 13 residues. Germline V gene lookup returns CDR1 SEHNR and CDR2 FQNEAQ (reference sequence). Trimming shortened V by 6 bases and J by 6 bases, and 11 bases separated the two germline ends. CDR3 DNA: TGTGCCAGCAGACCCGGCCTTTCCGGGGAGCTGTTTTTT. Translated: CASRPGLSGELFF.

This clonotype appeared a few times. V is TRBV3-1 and J is TRBJ2-2; D gene uncertain. Germline CDR1 is LGHDT and CDR2 is YNNKEL (reference sequence). The ends were cut back, 0 bases at V and 3 bases at J, with 11 bases in the middle. CDR3 length: 16 amino acids. In DNA form, the CDR3 reads TGTGCCAGCAGCCAAGATGTCCAGGCCTACACCGGGGAGCTGTTTTTT. It is translated as CASSQDVQAYTGELFF.

The J gene is TRBJ2-3, the V gene TRBV7-2; D call uncertain. The germline gives CDR1 SGHTA, CDR2 FQGNSA. Trimming removed 5 bases at V and 1 base at J, with 22 bases between. The length of the CDR3 is 18 residues. The CDR3 sequence is CASSRHEVAPYGTDTQYF. CDR3 coding DNA: TGTGCCAGCAGCCGACATGAAGTTGCCCCTTACGGCACAGATACGCAGTATTTT.

This chain joins TRBV7-6 and TRBJ1-2; 7 nucleotides match TRBD1. V shed 5 bases and J 5 bases; nucleotides not matched to a gene: 8. Germline V lookup: CDR1 SGHVS, CDR2 FNYEAQ. The CDR3 loop spans 14 amino acids. This CDR3 reads CASSETTGTYGYTF. Here the CDR3 DNA reads TGTGCCAGCAGCGAAACGACAGGGACATATGGCTACACCTTC.

This chain links TRBV7-9 with TRBJ2-3, with D uncertain. This CDR3 has 15 residues. Trimming pared 7 bases from V and 1 base from J, leaving 15 bases between. Germline V gene data show CDR1 as SEHNR and CDR2 as FQNEAQ (reference sequence). In nucleotides, the CDR3 is TGTGCCAGCATCCTACTCAGTGCGGGCACAGATACGCAGTATTTT. It is translated as CASILLSAGTDTQYF. The entire variable domain, with the rest obtained from reference TRBV7-9 and TRBJ2-3, is as follows: DTGVSQNPRHKITKRGQNVTFRCDPISEHNRLYWYRQTLGQGPEFLTYFQNEAQLEKSRLLSDRFSAERPKGSFSTLEIQRTEQGDSAMYLCASILLSAGTDTQYFGPGTRLTVL.